The 21 T cell receptor beta chains below all came from one sample that was sequenced in a study of cytomegalovirus exposure and HLA in healthy donors. Both 60 Vbeta primers and 13 Jbeta primers went into the PCR. TCRdb's table, derived via immunoSEQ multiplex PCR, lists solely in-frame clones and lacks some. The table has tens of thousands of clones, around 74% seen once. The sequencing input was PBMCs. The receptors here all came from a young man in good health and CMV-seronegative.

This chain connects TRBV6-5 to TRBJ2-3; 7 nucleotides line up with TRBD2. The CDR3 contains 15 residues. After removal of 6 bases from V and 2 bases from J, the junction contained 8 bases not matched to a gene. Germline-derived CDR1 and CDR2 are MNHEY and SVGAGI. CDR3 in amino acids: CASSFRGGTTDTQYF. The CDR3 DNA reads TGTGCCAGCAGCTTTCGGGGAGGGACCACAGATACGCAGTATTTT.

This clone was seen a handful of times. V and J are TRBV29-1 and TRBJ2-2; weak D call: TRBD2 (5 bases). The CDR3 totals 14 residues. Germline CDR1 is SQVTM and CDR2 is ANQGSEA. Trimming left V 4 bases short and J 2 bases short, with 11 bases between. DNA for the CDR3: TGCAGCGTTGTGTCCCGGGGAAACACCGGGGAGCTGTTTTTT. This codes for CSVVSRGNTGELFF.

V is TRBV6-1 and J is TRBJ1-2; the D gene is possibly TRBD1 (6 bases). The CDR3 totals 16 residues. Per germline, CDR1 MNHNS and CDR2 SASEGT. Trimming removed 2 bases from V and 3 bases from J, with 16 bases in between. For the CDR3, the DNA is TGTGCCAGCAGTGAATACGACGCAGGGGTTGACTATGGCTACACCTTC. Translated: CASSEYDAGVDYGYTF.

In regard to this clone: The CDR3 end shows no conserved phenylalanine or tryptophan, and so a read error is likely. The chain is built from TRBV30 and TRBJ1-1; 10 bases match TRBD1. The CDR3 is 15 residues long. Trimming cost V 1 base and J 8 bases; bases outside gene matches: 10. CDR1 GTSNPN and CDR2 SVGIG come from the germline V gene (reference sequence). CDR3 in amino acids: CAWSGSSGTGAEAFS. As DNA, the CDR3 is TGTGCCTGGAGTGGGTCTTCCGGGACAGGGGCAGAAGCTTTCTCT.

The chain uses TRBV19 and TRBJ2-7; 7 positions match TRBD1. V shed 4 bases and J 5 bases; nucleotides not matched to a gene: 5. This CDR3 has 13 amino acids. Germline V gives CDR1 LNHDA, CDR2 SQIVND (reference sequence). The CDR3 DNA reads as TGTGCCAGTAGTAACAGGGGCGTCAACGAGCAGTACTTC. It specifies CASSNRGVNEQYF.

This chain links TRBV4-1 with TRBJ2-7; 11 positions match TRBD2. The germline gives CDR1 MGHRA, CDR2 YSYEKL. The CDR3 has 17 residues. Trimming removed 2 bases from V and 0 bases from J; junction bases left unmatched: 6. The CDR3 loop reads CASSQSPGTSGSYEQYF. For the CDR3, the DNA is TGCGCCAGCAGCCAAAGCCCCGGGACTAGCGGCTCCTACGAGCAGTACTTC.

V gene TRBV5-8 combines with J gene TRBJ1-4; TRBD1 might be the D (5 bases). Trimming shortened V by 5 bases and J by 7 bases, and 12 bases separated the two germline ends. The CDR3 is made up of 13 amino acids. CDR1 and CDR2 (germline): SGHTS, YDEGEE. The DNA of the CDR3 is TGTGCCAGCAGTTATAGGGGAAGTGAAAAACTGTTTTTT. Protein sequence: CASSYRGSEKLFF.

The chain combines TRBV7-9 with TRBJ1-1; 7 bases are shared with TRBD1. J gave up 0 bases and V 5 bases, and 3 bases lay outside the gene matches. Germline V CDR1 and CDR2: SEHNR, FQNEAQ (reference sequence). There are 14 residues in the CDR3. CDR3 in DNA: TGTGCCAGCAGCCTGGGACAGATGAACACTGAAGCTTTCTTT. Translated, it gives CASSLGQMNTEAFF.

The chain uses TRBV29-1 and TRBJ2-3; D is ambiguous. Trimming cost V 8 bases and J 4 bases, with 10 bases left between them. Germline V CDR1 and CDR2: SQVTM, ANQGSEA. CDR3 length: 11 amino acids. CDR3 nucleotides: TGCAGCTTGGCCGTTGCAGATACGCAGTATTTT. Translating gives CSLAVADTQYF.

The chain employs TRBV7-8 and TRBJ1-4; 8 nucleotides line up with TRBD1. J was trimmed by 7 bases and V by 6 bases; bases with no gene match: 13. The CDR3 has 16 amino acids. Germline V gene sequence: CDR1 SGHVS, CDR2 FQNEAQ. CDR3 amino acids: CASREPAGGLREKLFF. CDR3 DNA: TGTGCCAGCAGGGAGCCAGCAGGGGGCTTACGTGAAAAACTGTTTTTT.

The chain links TRBV6-5 to TRBJ1-5; D might be TRBD1 (6 bases). The CDR3 consists of 13 residues. Germline lookup yields CDR1 MNHEY and CDR2 SVGAGI. The V end was cut by 6 bases, the J end by 2 bases, with 8 bases between. CDR3 residues: CASRGARNQPQHF. CDR3 bases: TGTGCCAGCAGGGGGGCGCGCAATCAGCCCCAGCATTTT.

CDR3 region: CASSIRKTSGTYNEQFF. The DNA for the CDR3 is TGTGCCAGTAGTATACGGAAGACTAGCGGGACCTACAATGAGCAGTTCTTC. The rearrangement joins TRBV19 to TRBJ2-1; 11 bases are a match to TRBD2. The V and J ends lost 2 bases and 2 bases, in that order; junction bases with no gene match: 5. The germline CDR1 and CDR2 sequences are LNHDA and SQIVND (reference sequence). CDR3 size: 17 residues.

Regarding this clone: The sample contains more than one DNA sequence encoding this CDR3. The rearrangement links TRBV25-1 to TRBJ1-2; no definite D call. V dropped 3 bases and J dropped 4 bases, with 12 bases sitting between them. The germline V gene has CDR1 MGHDK and CDR2 SYGVNS. This CDR3 spans 14 amino acids. CDR3 sequence: CASSEGLPSYGYTF. In DNA form, the CDR3 reads TGTGCCAGCAGTGAGGGCCTGCCCTCCTATGGCTACACCTTC.

This clone was observed a few times. The rearrangement links TRBV5-1 to TRBJ2-2; TRBD2 agrees at 12 bases. Germline V gene data show CDR1 as SGHRS and CDR2 as YFSETQ. This CDR3 region has 19 residues. With V trimmed by 1 base and J by 6 bases, 13 bases remained unmatched. CDR3 DNA sequence: TGCGCCAGCAGCTTGCTAGCGGGAGGGACCCCACCTGGGGCCGGGGAGCTGTTTTTT. It is translated as CASSLLAGGTPPGAGELFF.

A few counts support this clone. The chain couples TRBV6-5 to TRBJ2-3, with D possibly being TRBD1 (6 bases). CDR3 length: 13 amino acids. The germline V gene encodes CDR1 MNHEY and CDR2 SVGAGI. Trimming took 6 bases from V and 3 from J, leaving 10 bases between them. CDR3 sequence (DNA): TGTGCCAGCAGATCACAGGGAACAGATACGCAGTATTTT. It is translated as CASRSQGTDTQYF.

The rearrangement links TRBV7-8 to TRBJ2-1; 13 bases agree with TRBD2. This CDR3 contains 17 residues. The germline V gene encodes CDR1 SGHVS and CDR2 FQNEAQ. V was pared by 5 bases and J by 2 bases, with 6 bases of the junction left unmatched. CDR3 protein: CASSPRGTSGAYNEQFF. The CDR3, as DNA: TGTGCCAGCAGCCCTAGGGGGACTAGCGGGGCCTACAATGAGCAGTTCTTC.

This clone has just one count. CDR3 sequence reads: CASSHFEGDRGRYEQYF. The DNA of the CDR3 is TGCGCCAGCAGCCATTTTGAAGGGGACAGGGGGCGGTACGAGCAGTACTTC. The chain couples TRBV4-1 to TRBJ2-7; 12 nucleotides match TRBD1. The CDR3 contains 17 residues. Germline V lookup: CDR1 MGHRA, CDR2 YSYEKL. The J segment lost 4 bases and the V segment lost 3 bases, leaving 10 bases of the junction unmatched.

This clone showed up just a few times. The chain has TRBV6-5 and TRBJ1-1, with no clear D. Germline values: CDR1 MNHEY, CDR2 SVGAGI. The CDR3 has 16 residues. Trimming removed 0 bases at V and 0 bases at J, with 11 bases between. This CDR3 reads CASSYSGVGVNTEAFF. In nucleotides, the CDR3 is TGTGCCAGCAGTTACTCGGGAGTCGGGGTGAACACTGAAGCTTTCTTT.

The rearrangement links TRBV12-5 to TRBJ2-2, with 9 bases fitting TRBD1. The CDR3 has 15 amino acids. Germline V gene lookup returns CDR1 LGHNT and CDR2 FRNRAP. After removal of 5 bases from V and 2 bases from J, the junction contained 3 bases not matched to a gene. CDR3 residues: CASGLGQGNTGELFF. DNA for the CDR3: TGTGCTAGTGGTCTGGGACAGGGAAACACCGGGGAGCTGTTTTTT.

V gene TRBV10-1 combines with J gene TRBJ2-1; 11 bases match TRBD1. The ends lost 10 bases at V and 7 bases at J; junction bases unmatched: 6. Germline-derived CDR1 and CDR2 are WNHNN and SYGVQD (reference sequence). The CDR3 runs to 13 residues. The CDR3 coding sequence is TGCGCCACCACCGGGACAGGGGGGAATGAGCAGTTCTTC. Translating gives CATTGTGGNEQFF.

The rearrangement uses TRBV5-1 and TRBJ2-5; D possibly corresponds to TRBD2 (7 bases). The germline V and J ends were trimmed by 4 bases and 5 bases, with 21 bases remaining between them. Germline lookup yields CDR1 SGHRS and CDR2 YFSETQ. The CDR3 extends over 16 amino acids. This CDR3 reads CASSPGGGSAGETQYF. The DNA of the CDR3 is TGCGCCAGCAGCCCGGGGGGCGGGAGTGCCGGGGAGACCCAGTACTTC.